One and the same sample provided the 19 T cell receptor beta chains below, sequenced in a study of OX40 agonist ivuxolimab in advanced cancers. Sequencing used immunoSEQ multiplex PCR; TCRdb keeps in-frame clones, though not all of them. The profile covers 69,000 or so clones, with 82% appearing a single time and roughly 6.8% taken by the ten largest. The sample here was CD4+ or CD8+ T cells sorted from blood, taken in a trial of the OX40 agonist ivuxolimab. The receptors derive from an adult with an advanced solid tumor such as melanoma, head and neck, liver or kidney cancer.

The chain carries TRBV7-9 and TRBJ1-1; D gene unclear. The ends were cut back, 5 bases at V and 1 base at J, with 8 bases in the middle. This CDR3 has 13 amino acids. Germline-derived CDR1 and CDR2 are SEHNR and FQNEAQ (reference sequence). The chain's CDR3 is CASSDRSNTEAFF. The CDR3 DNA is TGTGCCAGCAGCGACCGCTCGAACACTGAAGCTTTCTTT.

This clone is a singleton in its sample. The genes are TRBV7-6 and TRBJ1-1; D is unclear. CDR1 and CDR2 (germline): SGHVS, FNYEAQ. V was clipped by 1 base and J by 3 bases, with 6 bases between them. The CDR3 has 13 amino acids. CDR3 residues: CASSLGHYTEAFF. DNA of the CDR3: TGTGCCAGCAGCTTAGGCCATTACACTGAAGCTTTCTTT.

The V gene is TRBV27, the J gene TRBJ2-3; 8 bases are shared with TRBD2. The germline CDR1 and CDR2 sequences are MNHEY and SMNVEV (reference sequence). J gave up 4 bases and V 6 bases, and 6 bases lay outside the gene matches. The CDR3 length is 14 residues. CDR3 sequence reads: CASRDGGGPDTQYF. Written as DNA, the CDR3 is TGTGCCAGCAGAGACGGGGGGGGGCCAGATACGCAGTATTTT.

The chain couples TRBV6-1 to TRBJ2-7; no clear D. Trimming left V 5 bases short and J 0 bases short, with 14 bases between. The germline CDR1 and CDR2 sequences are MNHNS and SASEGT. The CDR3 is 15 amino acids. This CDR3 is CASSQRTWGSYEQYV. CDR3 DNA sequence: TGTGCCAGCAGTCAACGGACCTGGGGCTCCTACGAGCAGTACGTC.

The rearrangement uses TRBV4-2 and TRBJ1-5, with TRBD1 as a possible D gene (6 bases). V lost 0 bases, J lost 1 base, and 7 bases lay in between. The CDR3 contains 15 residues. CDR1 is LGHNA and CDR2 is YNFKEQ in the germline V gene. The CDR3 coding sequence is TGTGCCAGCAGCCAAGAGGGACACAGCAATCAGCCCCAGCATTTT. It translates to CASSQEGHSNQPQHF.

The J gene is TRBJ2-5, the V gene TRBV7-8; D gene uncertain. The CDR3 covers 11 residues. V was cut by 4 bases and J by 2 bases, with 2 bases left in between. Germline loops: CDR1 SGHVS, CDR2 FQNEAQ. The CDR3 DNA follows: TGTGCCAGCAGCTCTCAAGAGACCCAGTACTTC. This encodes CASSSQETQYF.

V usage is TRBV2 and J usage is TRBJ2-3; 8 nucleotides agree with TRBD2. The V gene end was trimmed by 6 bases and the J gene end by 2 bases; junction bases not matched to a gene: 13. The CDR3 is made up of 17 amino acids. Germline V gene sequence: CDR1 SNHLY, CDR2 FYNNEI. The CDR3 DNA reads TGTGCCAGCAGGCTGGGCGGTGCGGGAGGTCCCACAGATACGCAGTATTTT. As protein: CASRLGGAGGPTDTQYF.

V and J are TRBV11-2 and TRBJ1-1; D gene unclear. Germline CDR1 reads SGHAT; CDR2 reads FQNNGV. V was shortened by 5 bases and J by 4 bases, with 11 bases between the two germline ends. The CDR3 covers 13 residues. The CDR3 here is CASSPGLGTEAFF. The CDR3 DNA follows: TGTGCCAGCAGCCCCGGGTTGGGCACTGAAGCTTTCTTT.

This clone was seen only a few times. The chain combines TRBV27 with TRBJ2-7; 8 nucleotides agree with TRBD1. Trimming cost V 5 bases and J 3 bases; bases outside gene matches: 9. Looked up from germline, CDR1 is MNHEY and CDR2 is SMNVEV (reference sequence). The CDR3 runs to 15 residues. The CDR3 nucleotides read TGTGCCAGCAGTCTACAGGGGGAAGGATACTACGAGCAGTACTTC. Protein: CASSLQGEGYYEQYF.

The CDR3 region has the DNA TGCGCCAGCAGCTTATCCGGATACACTGAAGCTTTCTTT. This codes for CASSLSGYTEAFF. The chain employs TRBV5-1 and TRBJ1-1, with no clear D. The CDR3 contains 13 residues. Trimming shortened V by 2 bases and J by 3 bases, and 8 bases separated the two germline ends. The V gene's germline CDR1 is SGHRS and CDR2 YFSETQ.

Written as DNA, the CDR3 is TGCGCCAGCAGCCCGACCGCTAGTAGCAATGAGCAGTTCTTC. Protein sequence: CASSPTASSNEQFF. The V call is TRBV5-1, the J call TRBJ2-1, with D uncertain. With 4 bases removed from V and 6 bases from J, the gap between germline ends came to 14 bases. The germline V gene encodes CDR1 SGHRS and CDR2 YFSETQ. The CDR3 spans 14 residues.

V and J are TRBV2 and TRBJ1-6; 9 nucleotides agree with TRBD1. The V segment lost 6 bases and the J segment 7 bases; nucleotides outside the gene matches: 7. The CDR3 loop spans 15 amino acids. CDR1 is SNHLY, CDR2 FYNNEI, per germline. This chain's CDR3 is CASSQQGAKNSPLHF. The DNA of the CDR3 is TGTGCCAGCAGCCAACAGGGGGCGAAGAATTCACCCCTCCACTTT.

This clone appeared a few times. V gene TRBV7-2 combines with J gene TRBJ2-7; TRBD2 agrees at 7 bases. CDR1 SGHTA and CDR2 FQGNSA come from the germline V gene. This CDR3 is built from 14 residues. V lost 1 base, J lost 4 bases, and 4 bases stayed unmatched. CDR3 in DNA: TGTGCCAGCAGCTTAGGGGGGGGATGGTACGAGCAGTACTTC. The encoded protein is CASSLGGGWYEQYF.

The chain recombines TRBV6-6 with TRBJ1-2, with TRBD1 as a possible D gene (6 bases). The CDR3 covers 14 residues. Germline loops: CDR1 MNHNY, CDR2 SVGAGI (reference sequence). Trimming cost V 6 bases and J 0 bases, with 11 bases left between them. The CDR3 DNA follows: TGTGCCAGCAGCCACAGGGTTGCTAACTATGGCTACACCTTC. Translating it yields CASSHRVANYGYTF.

This clone has only one observation. The rearrangement links TRBV29-1 to TRBJ2-7; TRBD1 matches at 9 bases. V trimming: 6 bases; J trimming: 7 bases; junction bases outside the gene matches: 7. In germline, CDR1 is SQVTM, CDR2 ANQGSEA. The CDR3 spans 12 residues. CDR3: CSVGTGYGEQYV. Here the CDR3 DNA reads TGCAGCGTAGGGACAGGGTATGGTGAGCAGTACGTC.

The rearrangement uses TRBV18 and TRBJ2-2; TRBD1 aligns across 7 bases. CDR3 length equals 15 residues. V shed 3 bases, J shed 3 bases, and the junction held 4 bases outside the gene matches. Germline V gives CDR1 KGHSH, CDR2 LQKENI. The DNA for the CDR3 is TGTGCCAGCTCACCGGCCAGGGGGTACACCGGGGAGCTGTTTTTT. The encoded protein is CASSPARGYTGELFF.

The chain combines TRBV25-1 with TRBJ1-5; TRBD1 is a possible D gene (5 bases). Germline assignment: CDR1 MGHDK and CDR2 SYGVNS. This CDR3 is 14 amino acids long. Trimming shortened V by 3 bases and J by 5 bases, and 11 bases separated the two germline ends. This CDR3 reads CASSDRDTYQPQHF. CDR3 coding DNA: TGTGCCAGCAGTGACAGGGATACATATCAGCCCCAGCATTTT.

This rearrangement joins TRBV7-8 to TRBJ2-5; 11 nucleotides match TRBD2. The J call may be faulty, since TRBJ2-7 better matches the DNA end. The germline CDR1 and CDR2 sequences are SGHVS and FQNEAQ. The CDR3 sequence is 18 residues long. The CDR3, as DNA: TGTGCCAGCAGCAACCCCCTTACCGGGACTAGCGGTCCCTACGAGCAGTACTTC. This sequence encodes CASSNPLTGTSGPYEQYF.

Written as DNA, the CDR3 is TGTGCCAGCAGCCTCGGACAAATAGGAAGGACTGAAGCTTTCTTT. Residues: CASSLGQIGRTEAFF. The J gene is TRBJ1-1, the V gene TRBV5-5; D is perhaps TRBD1 (5 bases). The CDR3 is 15 residues long. Germline V gene lookup returns CDR1 SGHKS and CDR2 YYEKEE (reference sequence). V lost 4 bases and J 5 bases, leaving 18 bases between the germline ends.